This T cell receptor (beta chain) originates from a study of vaccination and CD4 T cells after COVID-19. Overall study context: The post-vaccine samples came a median about 70 days after dose two (range 14 to 241).

Germline loops: CDR1 WNHNN, CDR2 SYGVQD (reference sequence). V lost 3 bases and J 0 bases, leaving 5 bases between the germline ends. This CDR3 is built from 13 residues. The table lists this clonotype with a few counts. Its matching antigen is unknown. The treatment here: roughly 11-day PBMC culture with coronavirus spike peptide pools or control peptides (ViraFEST assay). For ViraFEST, peptide pools expanded antigen-specific T cells, after which the TCRs were sequenced. The study sequenced cultured CD4+ T cell DNA using the Oncomine TCR Beta short-read assay. TCRdb called the PCR reads again in MiXCR, with one record for every CDR3 protein. The table lists 20,000 or so distinct CDR3 sequences, about 30% of them singletons.

Sequenced material: cultured CD4+ T cells from blood. The source is a human donor with COVID-19. J is TRBJ1-1 and V is TRBV10-1, with D uncertain. The DNA of the CDR3 is TGCGCCAGCAGTGAAAATATGAACACTGAAGCTTTCTTT. Residues: CASSENMNTEAFF.